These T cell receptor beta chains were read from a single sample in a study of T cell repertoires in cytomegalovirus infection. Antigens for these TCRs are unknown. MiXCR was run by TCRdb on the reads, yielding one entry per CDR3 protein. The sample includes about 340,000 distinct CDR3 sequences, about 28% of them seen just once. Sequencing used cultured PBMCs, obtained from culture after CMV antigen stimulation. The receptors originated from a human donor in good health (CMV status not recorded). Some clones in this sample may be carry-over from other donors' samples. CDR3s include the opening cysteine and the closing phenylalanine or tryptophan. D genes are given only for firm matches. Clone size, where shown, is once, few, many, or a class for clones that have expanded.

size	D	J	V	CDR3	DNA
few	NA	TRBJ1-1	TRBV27	CASSLSRTGRSEAFF	TGTGCCAGCAGTTTATCCAGAACAGGGAGGTCTGAAGCTTTCTTT
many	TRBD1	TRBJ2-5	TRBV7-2	CASSLPRDREAQYF	TGTGCCAGCAGCTTACCCCGGGACAGGGAGGCCCAGTACTTC
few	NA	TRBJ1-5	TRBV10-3	CAISESNTNSNQPQHF	TGTGCCATCAGTGAGTCGAATACCAATAGCAATCAGCCCCAGCATTTT
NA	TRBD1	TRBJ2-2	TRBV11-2	CASSARDRGTGELFF	TGTGCCAGCAGCGCCCGGGACAGGGGCACCGGGGAGCTGTTTTTT
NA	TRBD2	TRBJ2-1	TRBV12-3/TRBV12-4	CASSLGGTSVNEQFF	TGTGCCAGCAGTCTCGGCGGGACTAGCGTCAATGAGCAGTTCTTC
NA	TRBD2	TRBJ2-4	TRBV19	CASSLRGSGLGTSKNIQYF	TGTGCCAGTAGTCTCCGGGGTAGCGGGTTGGGGACTTCCAAAAACATTCAGTACTTC
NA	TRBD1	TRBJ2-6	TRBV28	CASSETTGADSGANVLTF	TGTGCCAGCAGCGAGACGACAGGGGCCGACTCTGGGGCCAACGTCCTGACTTTC
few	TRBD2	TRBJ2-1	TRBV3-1	CASSQDSGLADYNEQFF	TGTGCCAGCAGCCAAGATAGTGGACTAGCGGATTACAATGAGCAGTTCTTC
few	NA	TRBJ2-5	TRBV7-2	CASSLGYQETQYF	TGTGCCAGCAGCTTAGGATACCAAGAGACCCAGTACTTC
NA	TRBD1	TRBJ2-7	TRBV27	CASSLSPLQGRNEQYF	TGTGCCAGCAGTTTATCCCCCTTACAGGGGCGCAACGAGCAGTACTTC
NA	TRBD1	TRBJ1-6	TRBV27	CASTPGTGVNSPLHF	TGTGCCAGCACCCCCGGGACAGGCGTTAATTCACCCCTCCACTTT
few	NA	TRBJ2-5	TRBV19	CASSIRGQETQYF	TGTGCCAGTAGTATTCGGGGGCAAGAGACCCAGTACTTC
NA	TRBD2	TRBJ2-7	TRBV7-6	CASSLEPLGGEQVAEQYF	TGTGCCAGCAGCTTAGAGCCTTTGGGGGGGGAACAAGTAGCCGAGCAGTACTTC
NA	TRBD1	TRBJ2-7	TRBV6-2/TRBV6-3	CASSYPLRTGGNYEQYF	TGTGCCAGCAGTTACCCCCTAAGGACAGGTGGTAACTACGAGCAGTACTTC
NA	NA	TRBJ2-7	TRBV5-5	CASSFIDSLRGEQYF	TGTGCCAGCAGCTTTATTGACTCTCTGAGGGGTGAGCAGTACTTC
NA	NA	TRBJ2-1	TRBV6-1	CASSEVGVTYNEQFF	TGTGCCAGCAGTGAAGTCGGGGTCACCTACAATGAGCAGTTCTTC
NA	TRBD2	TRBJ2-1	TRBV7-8	CASTPAGGAPSEQFF	TGTGCCAGCACTCCTGCGGGGGGAGCCCCAAGTGAGCAGTTCTTC
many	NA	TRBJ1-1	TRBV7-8	CASSLARTVLRAEAFF	TGTGCCAGCAGCTTAGCGCGGACAGTTCTTAGGGCTGAAGCTTTCTTT
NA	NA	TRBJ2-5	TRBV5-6	CASSLASGGETQYF	TGTGCCAGCAGTTTGGCCAGTGGTGGAGAGACCCAGTACTTC
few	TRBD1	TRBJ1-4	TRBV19	CATKPDRVGEKLFF	TGTGCCACTAAACCGGACAGGGTTGGTGAAAAACTGTTTTTT
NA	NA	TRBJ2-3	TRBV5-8	CASSLPYGLGATDTQYF	TGTGCCAGCAGCTTGCCCTACGGTTTGGGGGCCACAGATACGCAGTATTTT
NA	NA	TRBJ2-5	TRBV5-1	CASSLGPTQETQYF	TGCGCCAGCAGCTTGGGGCCCACGCAAGAGACCCAGTACTTC
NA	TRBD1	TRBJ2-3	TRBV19	CASTRDRGTDTQYF	TGTGCCAGTACTCGGGACAGGGGCACAGATACGCAGTATTTT
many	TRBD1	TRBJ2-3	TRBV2	CASRLRDRVTDTQYF	TGTGCCAGCAGACTCCGGGACAGGGTGACAGATACGCAGTATTTT
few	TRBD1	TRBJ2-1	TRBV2	CATLSQGALSNEQFF	TGTGCCACCCTGTCACAGGGGGCCCTATCGAATGAGCAGTTCTTC
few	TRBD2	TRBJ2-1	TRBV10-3	CAIRQLAGADNEQFF	TGTGCCATCAGACAACTAGCGGGGGCTGACAATGAGCAGTTCTTC
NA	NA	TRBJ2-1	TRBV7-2	CASSLAMTAYNEQFF	TGTGCCAGCAGCTTAGCGATGACAGCCTACAATGAGCAGTTCTTC
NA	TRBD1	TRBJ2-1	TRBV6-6	CVSSPRDRGGNEQFF	TGTGTCAGCAGTCCCCGGGACAGGGGGGGCAATGAGCAGTTCTTC
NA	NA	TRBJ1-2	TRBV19	CASRSLEGLDLNNGYTF	TGTGCCAGTAGATCGTTAGAGGGGCTCGATCTAAATAATGGCTACACCTTC
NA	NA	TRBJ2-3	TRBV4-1	CASSRRVTDTQYF	TGCGCCAGCAGCCGGCGGGTCACAGATACGCAGTATTTT
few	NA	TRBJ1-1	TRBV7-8	CASSLHRQASAFF	TGTGCCAGCAGCCTCCACAGGCAGGCGAGTGCTTTCTTT
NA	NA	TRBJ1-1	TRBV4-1	CASSQTNTEAFF	TGCGCCAGCAGCCAAACTAACACTGAAGCTTTCTTT